This paragraph covers one T cell receptor (beta chain) sequence. The antigen remains undetermined. The germline V and J ends were trimmed by 2 bases and 5 bases, with 18 bases remaining between them. This CDR3 region has 16 residues. Germline CDR1 is MNHNY and CDR2 is SVGAGI (reference sequence). The data derive from a study of cytotoxic CD8 clonotypes in ibrutinib-treated CLL. Using immunoSEQ multiplex PCR, the repertoire was profiled, and TCRdb retains in-frame clones only, with some absent. This sample has 330,000 or so clones; roughly 70% occur once, and the top ten carry just under 6.5%. Overall study results and limits: At baseline, clonality was higher than in age-matched healthy donors and correlated with CD8+ counts.

The chain employs TRBV6-6 and TRBJ2-5, with TRBD2 as a possible D gene (6 bases). This material consisted of PBMCs, taken after 36 months of ibrutinib treatment. The source of this sequence is a human donor with chronic lymphocytic leukemia. CDR3 DNA sequence: TGTGCCAGCAGTTACCTTGGAGCGGGTACGGGGGAGACCCAGTACTTC. It encodes CASSYLGAGTGETQYF.